This TCR beta chain was found in a study of T cells in Graves' hyperthyroidism and ophthalmopathy. Authors of the study amplified TCR beta CDR3 regions from RNA transcripts. HTBI primers were employed in a first-round RT-PCR of the TCR CDR3. TCRdb re-called the multiplex PCR reads through MiXCR, storing one row per CDR3 protein. The sample lists hundreds of thousands of distinct CDR3 sequences; 15% to 20% were seen once. The V gene lost 6 bases and the J gene lost 6 bases, with 18 bases spanning the gap. The CDR3 consists of 14 residues. Germline V gives CDR1 MNHNS, CDR2 SASEGT. Ophthalmopathy cases met thresholds of Clinical Activity Score at least 3, NOSPECS grade at least 4 and duration under 3 months. Uncontrolled infection, other autoimmune disease, pregnancy or lactation disqualified patients from enrolment. This clonotype was recorded many times.

The specimen was blood. V is TRBV6-1 and J is TRBJ2-7, with D perhaps being TRBD1 or TRBD2 (5 bases each). The source of this sequence is a man aged 35 to 55 with Graves' ophthalmopathy. CDR3 nucleotides: TGTGCCAGCAGGTCCGTCGGGGCCGCCGGCGAGCAGTACTTC. Its translation: CASRSVGAAGEQYF.